The clone carrying this TCR beta chain was detected many times. Authors of the study amplified TCR beta CDR3 regions from RNA transcripts. HTBI primers drove first-round RT-PCR of the TCR CDR3. TCRdb processed the multiplex PCR reads anew with MiXCR; each CDR3 protein has one entry. The table lists approximately 520,000 distinct CDR3 sequences, around a quarter of them singletons. The germline V and J ends were trimmed by 0 bases and 4 bases, with 10 bases remaining between them. Looked up from germline, CDR1 is DFQATT and CDR2 is SNEGSKA (reference sequence). The length of the CDR3 is 13 residues. These data originate in a study of T cells in Graves' hyperthyroidism and ophthalmopathy. Uncontrolled infection, other autoimmune disease, pregnancy or lactation led to exclusion.

The receptor was derived from a woman aged 25 to 39 with Graves' ophthalmopathy. The chain carries TRBV20-1 and TRBJ2-7; perhaps TRBD1 as D (5 bases). The sample was blood. The CDR3 DNA sequence: TGCAGTGCTAGAGATATAAAGGGGTACGAGCAGTACTTC. Translated: CSARDIKGYEQYF.